The source of this TCR beta chain is a study of identical twins. V dropped 0 bases and J dropped 9; count of bases not matched to a gene: 7. Germline values: CDR1 MNHEY, CDR2 SVGAGI. The CDR3 has 16 amino acids. The authors used template switching to add a universal primer site and gave cDNA unique molecular identifiers. Each CDR3 protein gets one entry after TCRdb re-called the 5' RACE reads with MiXCR. The table records 690,000 or so distinct CDR3 sequences, roughly 8% of them present only once. This clonotype was seen only a few times. Its target is not known. Study observations and caveats: For cord blood, abundant beta clonotypes had fewer insertions, unlike memory repertoires, which showed none. Conclusions came from cross-sectional statistical analysis, not from following the same donors.

The data also belong to a second study, concerning yellow fever vaccine responses in identical twins. That study adds: Each twin's T cell response to the vaccine was reported to look partly convergent and partly personalized.

The V gene is TRBV6-5, the J gene TRBJ1-6; 8 bases map to TRBD1. This sequence originates from a woman under 30 in good health. Sequencing was performed on PBMCs. The CDR3 DNA reads TGTGCCAGCAGTTACTCCTTATGGACAGGGAGTTCACCCCTCCACTTT. Its translation is CASSYSLWTGSSPLHF.